This TCR beta chain was documented in a study of shared clonotypes between healthy human individuals. TCRdb's copy holds only in-frame clones and misses some; the assay was immunoSEQ multiplex PCR. Of about 600,000 clones in the sample, about 97% were seen once. The CDR3 is made up of 17 amino acids. Germline values: CDR1 SGHAT, CDR2 FQNNGV. The V end lost 5 bases, the J end lost 5 bases, and 22 bases lay between the germline ends. This receptor was identified in a woman in her twenties or thirties in good health. Specimen: naive CD4+ T cells sorted from blood. The sample's subset: CD45RA+ positively selected. V gene TRBV11-2 combines with J gene TRBJ2-1; the D call may be TRBD1 or TRBD2 (6 bases each). CDR3 residues: CASSPKGGLGVNNEQFF. DNA for the CDR3: TGTGCCAGCAGCCCCAAGGGGGGCCTGGGAGTAAACAATGAGCAGTTCTTC.